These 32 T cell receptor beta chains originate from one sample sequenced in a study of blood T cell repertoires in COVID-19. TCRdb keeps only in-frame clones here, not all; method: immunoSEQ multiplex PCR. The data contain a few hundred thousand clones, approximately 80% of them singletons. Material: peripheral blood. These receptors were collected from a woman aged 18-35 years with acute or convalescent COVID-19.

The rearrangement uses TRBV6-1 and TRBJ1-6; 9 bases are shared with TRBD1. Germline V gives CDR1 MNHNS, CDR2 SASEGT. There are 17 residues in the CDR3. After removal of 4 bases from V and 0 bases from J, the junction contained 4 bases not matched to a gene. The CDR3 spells CASSGQGGSSYNSPLHF. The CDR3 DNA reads TGTGCCAGCAGTGGACAGGGGGGAAGCTCCTATAATTCACCCCTCCACTTT.

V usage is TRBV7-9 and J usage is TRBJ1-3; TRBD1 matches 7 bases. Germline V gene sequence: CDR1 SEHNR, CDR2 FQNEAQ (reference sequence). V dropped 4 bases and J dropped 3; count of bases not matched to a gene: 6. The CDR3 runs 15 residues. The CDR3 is CASSWAGGIGNTIYF. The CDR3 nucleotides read TGTGCCAGCAGCTGGGCAGGGGGGATTGGAAACACCATATATTTT.

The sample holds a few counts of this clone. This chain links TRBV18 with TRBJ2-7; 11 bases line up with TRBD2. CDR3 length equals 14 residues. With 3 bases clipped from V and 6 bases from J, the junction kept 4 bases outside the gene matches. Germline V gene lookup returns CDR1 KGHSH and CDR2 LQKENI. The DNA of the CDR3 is TGTGCCAGCTCACCGGGACTAGCGGAAAGCGAGCAGTACTTC. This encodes CASSPGLAESEQYF.

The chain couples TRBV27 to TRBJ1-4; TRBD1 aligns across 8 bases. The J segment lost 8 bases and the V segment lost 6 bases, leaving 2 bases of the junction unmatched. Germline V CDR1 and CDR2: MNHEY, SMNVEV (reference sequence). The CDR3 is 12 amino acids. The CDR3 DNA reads TGTGCCAGCAGGCGGACAGGGGAAAAACTGTTTTTT. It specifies CASRRTGEKLFF.

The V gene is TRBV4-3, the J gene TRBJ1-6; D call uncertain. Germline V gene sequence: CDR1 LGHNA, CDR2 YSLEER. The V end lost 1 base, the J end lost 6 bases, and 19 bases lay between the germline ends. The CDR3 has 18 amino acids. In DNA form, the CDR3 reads TGCGCCAGCAGCCAAGGTCTGGCGGTAGCCCTCCTTAATTCACCCCTCCACTTT. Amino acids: CASSQGLAVALLNSPLHF.

The CDR3 sequence is CASGLGVVRGYYEQYF. CDR3 in DNA: TGTGCTAGTGGGCTGGGGGTAGTCAGGGGGTACTACGAGCAGTACTTC. The chain joins TRBV12-5 to TRBJ2-7; 7 positions match TRBD1. The ends lost 6 bases at V and 3 bases at J; junction bases unmatched: 14. Germline-derived CDR1 and CDR2 are LGHNT and FRNRAP. The CDR3 extends over 16 amino acids. The variable domain in full, completed from reference TRBV12-5 and TRBJ2-7, reads DARVTQTPRHKVTEMGQEVTMRCQPILGHNTVFWYRQTMMQGLELLAYFRNRAPLDDSGMPKDRFSAEMPDATLATLKIQPSEPRDSAVYFCASGLGVVRGYYEQYFGPGTRLTVT.

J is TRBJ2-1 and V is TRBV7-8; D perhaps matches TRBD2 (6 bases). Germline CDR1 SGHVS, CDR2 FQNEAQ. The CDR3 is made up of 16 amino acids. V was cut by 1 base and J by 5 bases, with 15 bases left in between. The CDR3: CASSLGRFGRDNEQFF. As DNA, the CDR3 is TGTGCCAGCAGCTTAGGTCGTTTCGGGAGAGACAATGAGCAGTTCTTC.

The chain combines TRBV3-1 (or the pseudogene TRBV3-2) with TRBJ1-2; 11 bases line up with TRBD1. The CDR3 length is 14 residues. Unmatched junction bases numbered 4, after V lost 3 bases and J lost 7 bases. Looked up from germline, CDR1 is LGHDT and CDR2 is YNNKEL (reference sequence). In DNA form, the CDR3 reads TGTGCCAGCAGCCATACCGGGACAGGGGGTGGCTACACCTTC. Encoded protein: CASSHTGTGGGYTF.

The CDR3 DNA sequence: TGTGCCAGCAGCTTAGTTTTATGGGAGGGGAAACAAGAGACCCAGTACTTC. Translated: CASSLVLWEGKQETQYF. V and J are TRBV7-6 and TRBJ2-5; 7 bases map to TRBD2. V shed 1 base, J shed 2 bases, and the junction held 10 bases outside the gene matches. Germline V gene lookup returns CDR1 SGHVS and CDR2 FNYEAQ. The CDR3 is 17 residues long.

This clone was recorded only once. The CDR3 is CASSLRPGRGNTEAFF. In DNA form, the CDR3 reads TGTGCCAGCAGTTTAAGGCCGGGCAGGGGGAACACTGAAGCTTTCTTT. The genes are TRBV27 and TRBJ1-1, with D possibly TRBD1 on 6 matching bases. Germline V gives CDR1 MNHEY, CDR2 SMNVEV (reference sequence). V dropped 2 bases and J dropped 1 base, with 14 bases sitting between them. There are 16 residues in the CDR3.

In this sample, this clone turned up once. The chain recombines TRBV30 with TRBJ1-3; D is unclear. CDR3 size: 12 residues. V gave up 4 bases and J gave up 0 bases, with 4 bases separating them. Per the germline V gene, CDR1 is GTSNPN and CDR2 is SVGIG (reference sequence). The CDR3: CAWMSSGNTIYF. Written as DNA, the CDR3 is TGTGCCTGGATGAGCTCTGGAAACACCATATATTTT.

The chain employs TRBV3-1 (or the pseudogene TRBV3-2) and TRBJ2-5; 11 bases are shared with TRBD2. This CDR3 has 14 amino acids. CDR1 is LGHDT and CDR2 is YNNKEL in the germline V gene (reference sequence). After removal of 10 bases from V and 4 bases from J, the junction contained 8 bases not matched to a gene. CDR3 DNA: TGTGCCATCGGGACTAGCGGTCCTATAGAGACCCAGTACTTC. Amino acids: CAIGTSGPIETQYF.

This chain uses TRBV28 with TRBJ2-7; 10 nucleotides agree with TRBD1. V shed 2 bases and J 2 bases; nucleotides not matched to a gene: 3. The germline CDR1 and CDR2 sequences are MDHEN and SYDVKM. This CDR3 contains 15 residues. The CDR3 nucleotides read TGTGCCAGCAGTTTACTCGGGACAGGGGCCTACGAGCAGTACTTC. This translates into CASSLLGTGAYEQYF.

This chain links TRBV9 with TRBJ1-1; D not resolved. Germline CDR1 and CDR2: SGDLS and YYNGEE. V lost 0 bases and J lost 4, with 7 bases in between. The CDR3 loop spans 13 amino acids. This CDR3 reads CASSVGKLTEAFF. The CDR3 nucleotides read TGTGCCAGCAGCGTAGGAAAGCTCACTGAAGCTTTCTTT.

The CDR3 loop is CASSFTRTGTEAFF. The CDR3 coding sequence is TGTGCCAGCAGCTTTACTAGGACAGGCACTGAAGCTTTCTTT. The J gene is TRBJ1-1, the V gene TRBV5-6; 7 bases agree with TRBD1. Unmatched junction bases numbered 5, after V lost 2 bases and J lost 4 bases. This CDR3 spans 14 amino acids. Germline V gene sequence: CDR1 SGHDT, CDR2 YYEEEE.

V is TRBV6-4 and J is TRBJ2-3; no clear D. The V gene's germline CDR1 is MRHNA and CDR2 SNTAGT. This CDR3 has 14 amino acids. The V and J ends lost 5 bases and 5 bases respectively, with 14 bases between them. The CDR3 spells CASSFMGEGDTQYF. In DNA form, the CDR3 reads TGTGCCAGCAGTTTTATGGGCGAAGGAGATACGCAGTATTTT.

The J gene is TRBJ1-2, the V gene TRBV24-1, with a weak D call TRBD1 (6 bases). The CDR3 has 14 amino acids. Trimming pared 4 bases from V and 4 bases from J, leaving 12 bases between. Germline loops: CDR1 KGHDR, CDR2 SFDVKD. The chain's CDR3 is CATSDHRAGYGYTF. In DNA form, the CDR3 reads TGTGCCACCAGTGACCACAGGGCCGGCTATGGCTACACCTTC.

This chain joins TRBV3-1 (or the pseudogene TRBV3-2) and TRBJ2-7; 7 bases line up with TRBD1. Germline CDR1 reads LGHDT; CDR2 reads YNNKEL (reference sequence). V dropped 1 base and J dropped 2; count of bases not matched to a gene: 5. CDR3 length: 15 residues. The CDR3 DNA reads TGTGCCAGCAGCCAAGCCACAGGGGCGGCCTACGAGCAGTACTTC. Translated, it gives CASSQATGAAYEQYF.

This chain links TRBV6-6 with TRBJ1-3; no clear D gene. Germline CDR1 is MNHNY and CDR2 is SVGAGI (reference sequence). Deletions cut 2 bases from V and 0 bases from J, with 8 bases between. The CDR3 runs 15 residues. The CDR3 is CASSYVWASGNTIYF. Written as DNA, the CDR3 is TGTGCCAGCAGTTACGTTTGGGCCTCTGGAAACACCATATATTTT.

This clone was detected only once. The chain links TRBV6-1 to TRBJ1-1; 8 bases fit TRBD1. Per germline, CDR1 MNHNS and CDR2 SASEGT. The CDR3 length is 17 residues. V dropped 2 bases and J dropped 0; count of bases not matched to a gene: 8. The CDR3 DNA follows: TGTGCCAGCAGTGAAATCGGGACAGGACTCATGAACACTGAAGCTTTCTTT. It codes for CASSEIGTGLMNTEAFF.

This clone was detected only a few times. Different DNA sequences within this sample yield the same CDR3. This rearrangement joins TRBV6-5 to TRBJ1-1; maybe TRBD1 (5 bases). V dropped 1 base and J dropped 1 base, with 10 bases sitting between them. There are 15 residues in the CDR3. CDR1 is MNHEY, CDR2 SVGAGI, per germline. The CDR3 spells CASSYWGSGNTEAFF. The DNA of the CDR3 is TGTGCCAGCAGTTACTGGGGCTCGGGGAACACTGAAGCTTTCTTT.

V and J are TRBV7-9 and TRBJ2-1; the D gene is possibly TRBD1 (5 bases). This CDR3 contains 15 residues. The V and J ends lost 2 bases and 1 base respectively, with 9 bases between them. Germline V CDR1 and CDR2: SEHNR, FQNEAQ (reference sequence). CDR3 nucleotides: TGTGCCAGCAGCTTAAAGGGGAAATCCTACAATGAGCAGTTCTTC. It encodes CASSLKGKSYNEQFF. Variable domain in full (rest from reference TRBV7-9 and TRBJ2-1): DTGVSQNPRHKITKRGQNVTFRCDPISEHNRLYWYRQTLGQGPEFLTYFQNEAQLEKSRLLSDRFSAERPKGSFSTLEIQRTEQGDSAMYLCASSLKGKSYNEQFFGPGTRLTVL.

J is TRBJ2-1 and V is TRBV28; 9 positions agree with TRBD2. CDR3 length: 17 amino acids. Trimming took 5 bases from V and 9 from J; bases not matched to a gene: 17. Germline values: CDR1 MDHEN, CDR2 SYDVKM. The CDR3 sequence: CASSHIILSGSRREQFF. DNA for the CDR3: TGTGCCAGCAGTCACATTATCCTTAGCGGGAGTAGGCGTGAGCAGTTCTTC.

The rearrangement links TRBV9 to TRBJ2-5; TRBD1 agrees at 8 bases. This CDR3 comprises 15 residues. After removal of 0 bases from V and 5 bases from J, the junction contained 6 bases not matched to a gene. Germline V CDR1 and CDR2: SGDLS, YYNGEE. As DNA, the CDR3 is TGTGCCAGCAGCGTAGGGACAGGGCCGCGGGAGACCCAGTACTTC. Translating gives CASSVGTGPRETQYF.

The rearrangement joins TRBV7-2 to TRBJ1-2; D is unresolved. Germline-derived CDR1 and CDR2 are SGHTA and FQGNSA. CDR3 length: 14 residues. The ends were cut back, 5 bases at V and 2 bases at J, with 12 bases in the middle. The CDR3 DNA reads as TGTGCCAGCAGCGCCACAGTAATAAACTATGGCTACACCTTC. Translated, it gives CASSATVINYGYTF.

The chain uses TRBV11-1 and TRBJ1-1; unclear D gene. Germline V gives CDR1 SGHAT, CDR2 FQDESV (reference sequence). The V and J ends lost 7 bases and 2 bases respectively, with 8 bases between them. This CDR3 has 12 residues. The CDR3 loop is CASTGDNTEAFF. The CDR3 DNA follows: TGTGCCAGCACAGGTGATAACACTGAAGCTTTCTTT.

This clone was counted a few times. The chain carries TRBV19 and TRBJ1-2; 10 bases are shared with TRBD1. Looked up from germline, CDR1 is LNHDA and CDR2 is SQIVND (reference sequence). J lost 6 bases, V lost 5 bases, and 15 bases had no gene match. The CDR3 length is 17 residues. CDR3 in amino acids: CASSPGQGVRNNHGYTF. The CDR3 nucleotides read TGTGCCAGTAGTCCCGGACAGGGGGTGCGAAACAACCATGGCTACACCTTC.

The CDR3 DNA reads TGTGCCACCAGCAGATCTAGCGGCAGGGTCTTCTACGAGCAGTACTTC. Its protein product is CATSRSSGRVFYEQYF. V gene TRBV15 combines with J gene TRBJ2-7, with 7 nucleotides matching TRBD2. V was pared by 2 bases and J by 3 bases, with 10 bases of the junction left unmatched. This CDR3 is built from 16 residues. Germline values: CDR1 LNHNV, CDR2 YYDKDF (reference sequence).

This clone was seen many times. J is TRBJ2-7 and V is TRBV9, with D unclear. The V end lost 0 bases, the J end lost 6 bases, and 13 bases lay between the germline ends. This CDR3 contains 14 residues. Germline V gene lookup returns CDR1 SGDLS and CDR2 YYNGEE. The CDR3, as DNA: TGTGCCAGCAGCGTAGATGTCCGAGTGAGCGAGCAGTACTTC. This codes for CASSVDVRVSEQYF.

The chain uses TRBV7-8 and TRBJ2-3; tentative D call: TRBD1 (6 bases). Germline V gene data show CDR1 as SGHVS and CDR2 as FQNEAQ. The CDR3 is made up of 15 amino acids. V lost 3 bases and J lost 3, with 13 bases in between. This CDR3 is CASSLSRGHTDTQYF. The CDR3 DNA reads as TGTGCCAGCAGCTTGAGCAGGGGTCATACAGATACGCAGTATTTT.

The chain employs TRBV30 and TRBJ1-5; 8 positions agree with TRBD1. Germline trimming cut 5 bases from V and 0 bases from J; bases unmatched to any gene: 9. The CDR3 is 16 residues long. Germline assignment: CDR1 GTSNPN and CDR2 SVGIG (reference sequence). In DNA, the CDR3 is TGTGCCTGGGGCAGGGGGCGGATAGGTAGCAATCAGCCCCAGCATTTT. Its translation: CAWGRGRIGSNQPQHF. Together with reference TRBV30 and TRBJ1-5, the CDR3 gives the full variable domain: SQTIHQWPATLVQPVGSPLSLECTVEGTSNPNLYWYRQAAGRGLQLLFYSVGIGQISSEVPQNLSASRPQDRQFILSSKKLLLSDSGFYLCAWGRGRIGSNQPQHFGDGTRLSIL.

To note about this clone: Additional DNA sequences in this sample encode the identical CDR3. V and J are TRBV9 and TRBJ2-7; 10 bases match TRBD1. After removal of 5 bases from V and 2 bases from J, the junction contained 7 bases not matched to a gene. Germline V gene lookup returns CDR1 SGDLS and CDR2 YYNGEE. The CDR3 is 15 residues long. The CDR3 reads CASSDPGTGAYEQYF. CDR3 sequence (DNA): TGTGCCAGCAGTGACCCCGGGACAGGGGCCTACGAGCAGTACTTC.